This paragraph reports one T cell receptor beta chain. Its antigen is still unknown. No much larger clonotype is one base removed from it; base qualities were not supplied. The entry originates in a study of technical replicates of blood from a few donors (dated by TCRdb to about 2017). Library prep was done by the immunoSEQ multiplex PCR assay. The clones in this table, taken by TCRdb from immuneACCESS, are in-frame only. Not every clone is retained; where verified, under half of the shortfall comes from an unresolved V gene, and the cause of the rest is unknown. In all, the sample holds 75,000 to 100,000 clones, and 85% to 95% of those were seen once. The top ten clonotypes cover roughly 0.25% of the sample. Here V drops 0 bases and J drops 9 bases, and the junction holds 4 bases not matched to any gene. The CDR3, from cysteine to phenylalanine, totals 16 residues. This entry keeps only the CDR3 DNA: 48 bases, framed from base 1. In the germline V gene, CDR1 corresponds to KGHSH and CDR2 to LQKENI.

The receptor was isolated from a human donor in good health. The chain is encoded by TRBV18 joined to TRBJ2-1; 14 nucleotides in the junction match TRBD2. Source material: T cells isolated from PBMCs. The nucleotide sequence is given as TGTGCCAGCTCACCACCCGGACTAGCGGGAGGCGGTGAGCAGTTCTTC. Translation gives CASSPPGLAGGGEQFF. Reference TRBV18 and TRBJ2-1 proteins supply the regions before and after the CDR3; the full variable domain is: NAGVMQNPRHLVRRRGQEARLRCSPMKGHSHVYWYRQLPEEGLKFMVYLQKENIIDESGMPKERFSAEFPKEGPSILRIQQVVRGDSAAYFCASSPPGLAGGGEQFFGPGTRLTVL.